Below are 4 T cell receptor beta chains sequenced from a single sample in a study of CD8+ T cells in alopecia areata. Extracted RNA was reverse transcribed, and the resulting cDNA served as sequencing template. Assay used: immunoSEQ multiplex PCR; TCRdb lists only in-frame clones, some missing. The sample consists of around 140,000 clones, approximately 50% of them appearing once. Source material: CD4+ T cells sorted from blood. The source is a human donor with alopecia areata.

The table lists this clone with a few counts. This chain uses TRBV25-1 with TRBJ1-2; 10 nucleotides align to TRBD1. Losses at the gene ends were 2 bases for V and 6 bases for J; bases not matched to a gene: 3. This CDR3 has 14 residues. Germline lookup yields CDR1 MGHDK and CDR2 SYGVNS. The CDR3 region has the DNA TGTGCCAGCAGTGAAAGGGGGACAGGGGATGGCTACACCTTC. As protein: CASSERGTGDGYTF.

This clone was seen a handful of times. V gene TRBV28 combines with J gene TRBJ2-2; D is unresolved. Trimming removed 7 bases at V and 0 bases at J, with 6 bases between. There are 13 residues in the CDR3. Germline assignment: CDR1 MDHEN and CDR2 SYDVKM. The CDR3 loop reads CASNNPNTGELFF. The CDR3 DNA sequence: TGTGCCAGCAATAATCCGAACACCGGGGAGCTGTTTTTT.

The chain joins TRBV2 to TRBJ2-1; D not resolved. Germline V CDR1 and CDR2: SNHLY, FYNNEI. The CDR3 has 12 residues. V dropped 4 bases and J dropped 7 bases, with 8 bases sitting between them. The CDR3 nucleotides are TGTGCCAGCAGTGTAACCGCTAATGAGCAGTTCTTC. It codes for CASSVTANEQFF.

This clone was picked up a small number of times. V gene TRBV11-1 combines with J gene TRBJ1-1; D remains unclear. Trimming left V 2 bases short and J 3 bases short, with 7 bases between. This CDR3 spans 13 amino acids. CDR1 is SGHAT and CDR2 is FQDESV in the germline V gene (reference sequence). This chain's CDR3 is CASSLRSHTEAFF. CDR3 DNA sequence: TGTGCCAGCAGCTTACGATCCCACACTGAAGCTTTCTTT.